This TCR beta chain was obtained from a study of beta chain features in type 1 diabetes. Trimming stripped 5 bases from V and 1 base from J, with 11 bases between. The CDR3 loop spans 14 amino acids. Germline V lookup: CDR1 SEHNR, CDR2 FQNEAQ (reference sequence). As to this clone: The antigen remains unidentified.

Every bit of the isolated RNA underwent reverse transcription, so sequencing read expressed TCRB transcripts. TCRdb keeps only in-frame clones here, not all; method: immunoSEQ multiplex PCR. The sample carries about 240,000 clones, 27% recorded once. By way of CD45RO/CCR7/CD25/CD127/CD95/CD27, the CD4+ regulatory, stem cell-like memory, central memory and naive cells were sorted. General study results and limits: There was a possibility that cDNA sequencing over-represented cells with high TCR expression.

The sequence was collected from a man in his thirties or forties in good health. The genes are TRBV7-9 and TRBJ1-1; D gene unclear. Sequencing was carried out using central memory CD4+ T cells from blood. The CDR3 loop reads CASSHRTENTEAFF. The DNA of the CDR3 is TGTGCCAGCAGCCATCGGACTGAGAACACTGAAGCTTTCTTT.